The T cell receptor beta chain under discussion was sequenced for a study of cytomegalovirus exposure and HLA in healthy donors. The PCR employed 60 Vbeta primers together with 13 Jbeta primers. The table came from immunoSEQ multiplex PCR; TCRdb's copy has only in-frame clones and leaves some out. The ten most abundant clones cover about 0.8% of a sample with about 170,000 clones. As to this clone: Antigen: not known.

The study's findings and limits: A list of approximately 160 TCR beta chains associated with cytomegalovirus was given. The authors considered a cluster of highly shared sequence variants likely to be a sequencing artifact. Most TCR sequences were rare, but some public TCRs occurred in many donors. A missense DCLRE1C variant was associated with V- and J-gene trimming of TCR beta chains in a later analysis, and an independent cohort replicated the association.

This CDR3 is 16 amino acids long. Trimming took 5 bases from V and 1 from J, leaving 15 bases between them. Looked up from germline, CDR1 is MNHEY and CDR2 is SMNVEV (reference sequence). This clonotype was sampled from a woman under 30 in good health and CMV-seropositive. The chain joins TRBV27 to TRBJ2-1, with TRBD2 as a possible D gene (6 bases). The specimen sequenced was PBMCs. For the CDR3, the DNA is TGTGCCAGCAGTCTCAACTTAGCGGTATCCTACAATGAGCAGTTCTTC. Encoded protein: CASSLNLAVSYNEQFF.